These 30 T cell receptor beta chains came from one sample sequenced in a study of blood T cell repertoires in COVID-19 (dated by TCRdb to the early 2020s). Libraries were prepared through the immunoSEQ multiplex PCR assay. This is the immuneACCESS table as TCRdb keeps it, with only in-frame sequences that have V and J called. A part of the clones is gone; compared with another copy, unresolved V genes explain less than half, and the rest is unexplained. The table for this sample lists roughly 160,000 clones; about 90% of them were counted only once. The top ten clones comprise more than 6.5% of the sample. Sequenced: PBMCs or T cells enriched from blood (not recorded which). Receptors were obtained from a woman aged 45-65 years who had recovered from COVID-19.

V gene TRBV25-1 combines with J gene TRBJ1-5; 8 positions agree with TRBD1. CDR1 and CDR2 (germline): MGHDK, SYGVNS. CDR3 length equals 14 residues. V gave up 4 bases and J gave up 6 bases; unmatched junction bases: 5. This CDR3 is CASSGGQGFQPQHF. As DNA, the CDR3 is TGTGCCAGCAGTGGAGGACAGGGTTTTCAGCCCCAGCATTTT.

This chain links TRBV6-6 with TRBJ1-2; D gene ambiguous. The germline gives CDR1 MNHNY, CDR2 SVGAGI (reference sequence). The CDR3 loop spans 14 amino acids. The V gene lost 5 bases and the J gene lost 2 bases, with 12 bases spanning the gap. The CDR3 DNA is TGTGCCAGCAGTAACCCGGAGCGGAACTATGGCTACACCTTC. Its protein product is CASSNPERNYGYTF.

The gene calls are TRBV6-5 and TRBJ2-2; 8 bases match TRBD1. V lost 6 bases and J lost 5; bases outside the gene matches: 8. CDR3 length: 15 residues. Germline CDR1 MNHEY, CDR2 SVGAGI. Written as DNA, the CDR3 is TGTGCCAGCAGGGCAGACAGGGGCTGGACCGGGGAGCTGTTTTTT. It codes for CASRADRGWTGELFF.

The chain recombines TRBV21-1 with TRBJ2-1; the listed D gene, TRBD1, was not tested against the DNA. TRBV21-1 is tagged as a pseudogene. There are 13 residues in the CDR3. CDR3 in amino acids: CASRDRGRYEQFF. DNA of the CDR3: TGTGCCAGCAGGGACAGGGGGCGGTATGAGCAGTTCTTC.

The chain combines TRBV5-1 with TRBJ2-1; 7 bases line up with TRBD2. The CDR3 contains 15 residues. With 0 bases clipped from V and 10 bases from J, the junction kept 10 bases outside the gene matches. Germline V gene data show CDR1 as SGHRS and CDR2 as YFSETQ. Written as DNA, the CDR3 is TGCGCCAGCAGCTTGGGGGGAGGGCCTAATAGAGAGCAGTTCTTC. As protein: CASSLGGGPNREQFF.

The V gene is TRBV5-1, the J gene TRBJ1-1; no firm D call. Trimming removed 0 bases at V and 2 bases at J, with 11 bases between. Germline assignment: CDR1 SGHRS and CDR2 YFSETQ. The CDR3 is 15 amino acids. The CDR3 nucleotides are TGCGCCAGCAGCTTGGGATCCGGGGATAACACTGAAGCTTTCTTT. Amino acids: CASSLGSGDNTEAFF.

The sample holds one count of this clone. The chain employs TRBV28 and TRBJ2-1; 10 bases agree with TRBD2. The CDR3 is 14 residues long. In germline, CDR1 is MDHEN, CDR2 SYDVKM. V lost 7 bases and J lost 7; bases outside the gene matches: 7. CDR3 protein: CASTPSGSLNEQFF. The CDR3 nucleotides are TGTGCCAGCACTCCTAGCGGGAGTTTGAATGAGCAGTTCTTC. Combining the CDR3 with reference TRBV28 and TRBJ2-1 gives the whole variable domain DVKVTQSSRYLVKRTGEKVFLECVQDMDHENMFWYRQDPGLGLRLIYFSYDVKMKEKGDIPEGYSVSREKKERFSLILESASTNQTSMYLCASTPSGSLNEQFFGPGTRLTVL.

This clone occurred once. The CDR3 DNA reads as TGCGCCAGCAGCTTGGGACCCACCAGTAGCGCCGAGCAGTACTTC. This encodes CASSLGPTSSAEQYF. The chain joins TRBV5-1 to TRBJ2-7, with D possibly being TRBD2 (5 bases). Per the germline V gene, CDR1 is SGHRS and CDR2 is YFSETQ. This CDR3 spans 15 amino acids. Trimming pared 0 bases from V and 6 bases from J, leaving 16 bases between.

This rearrangement joins TRBV9 to TRBJ2-5; a possible D gene is TRBD2 (6 bases). Germline V lookup: CDR1 SGDLS, CDR2 YYNGEE. V was shortened by 0 bases and J by 1 base, with 10 bases between the two germline ends. There are 15 residues in the CDR3. CDR3: CASSVGGEPQETQYF. CDR3 nucleotides: TGTGCCAGCAGCGTAGGGGGGGAACCCCAAGAGACCCAGTACTTC. Full variable domain (remainder filled in from reference TRBV9 and TRBJ2-5): DSGVTQTPKHLITATGQRVTLRCSPRSGDLSVYWYQQSLDQGLQFLIQYYNGEERAKGNILERFSAQQFPDLHSELNLSSLELGDSALYFCASSVGGEPQETQYFGPGTRLLVL.

The chain is built from TRBV28 and TRBJ1-5; D gene ambiguous. The V end lost 1 base, the J end lost 0 bases, and 7 bases lay between the germline ends. Germline V gene data show CDR1 as MDHEN and CDR2 as SYDVKM. The CDR3 is made up of 15 amino acids. The CDR3 region is CASSLYGYSNQPQHF. CDR3 sequence (DNA): TGTGCCAGCAGTTTATACGGGTATAGCAATCAGCCCCAGCATTTT.

The rearrangement uses TRBV5-1 and TRBJ1-5; no reliable D call. CDR3 length: 15 amino acids. V lost 4 bases and J 3 bases, leaving 14 bases between the germline ends. Germline V gene data show CDR1 as SGHRS and CDR2 as YFSETQ. The CDR3 loop reads CASSPEGTVNQPQHF. The CDR3 region has the DNA TGCGCCAGCAGCCCCGAGGGAACCGTCAATCAGCCCCAGCATTTT.

V and J are TRBV2 and TRBJ2-7; 8 nucleotides agree with TRBD1. Losses at the gene ends were 5 bases for V and 6 bases for J; bases not matched to a gene: 9. CDR3 size: 14 residues. Looked up from germline, CDR1 is SNHLY and CDR2 is FYNNEI. The CDR3 DNA reads TGTGCCAGCAGTACAGGGGGAAGTATCGGCGAGCAGTACTTC. It yields the protein CASSTGGSIGEQYF.

V is TRBV28 and J is TRBJ2-5; unclear D gene. Trimming removed 2 bases at V and 5 bases at J, with 12 bases between. Germline V gene data show CDR1 as MDHEN and CDR2 as SYDVKM. This CDR3 comprises 14 residues. The CDR3 loop reads CASSLGLSWETQYF. Written as DNA, the CDR3 is TGTGCCAGCAGTTTAGGTCTTAGCTGGGAGACCCAGTACTTC.

The chain is built from TRBV4-3 and TRBJ2-1, with 10 bases identical to TRBD2. The CDR3 has 15 residues. The junction had 0 bases not matched to a gene; V was cut back by 2 bases and J by 2 bases. Germline-derived CDR1 and CDR2 are LGHNA and YSLEER. CDR3 DNA sequence: TGCGCCAGCAGCCAAACTAGCGGGACCTACAATGAGCAGTTCTTC. Translated, it gives CASSQTSGTYNEQFF.

The chain is built from TRBV7-2 and TRBJ2-1; TRBD2 agrees at 9 bases. After removal of 1 base from V and 2 bases from J, the junction contained 3 bases not matched to a gene. The CDR3 extends over 16 amino acids. In germline, CDR1 is SGHTA, CDR2 FQGNSA. CDR3 DNA: TGTGCCAGCAGCTTAGGGCCTAGCGGGACCTACAATGAGCAGTTCTTC. It codes for CASSLGPSGTYNEQFF. Full variable domain (rest looked up from reference TRBV7-2 and TRBJ2-1): GAGVSQSPSNKVTEKGKDVELRCDPISGHTALYWYRQSLGQGLEFLIYFQGNSAPDKSGLPSDRFSAERTGGSVSTLTIQRTQQEDSAVYLCASSLGPSGTYNEQFFGPGTRLTVL.

This chain connects TRBV6-5 to TRBJ1-2; possible D gene TRBD1, 5 bases. This CDR3 has 12 residues. CDR1 is MNHEY, CDR2 SVGAGI, per germline. Trimming left V 7 bases short and J 5 bases short, with 11 bases between. CDR3 residues: CASKRREYGYTF. CDR3 coding DNA: TGTGCCAGCAAGCGCAGGGAATATGGCTACACCTTC.

This chain connects TRBV7-7 to TRBJ2-1, with 8 bases lining up with TRBD2. The V gene's germline CDR1 is SSHAT and CDR2 FNYEAQ (reference sequence). This CDR3 has 15 amino acids. CDR3 in amino acids: CASSLGGAGDNEQFF. The CDR3 DNA follows: TGTGCTAGCTCTCTCGGGGGGGCGGGCGACAATGAGCAGTTCTTC.

The CDR3 region is CASSYIGENQPQHF. The DNA of the CDR3 is TGTGCCAGCAGTTATATAGGAGAAAATCAGCCCCAGCATTTT. V and J are TRBV6-6 and TRBJ1-5; no firm D call. Germline lookup yields CDR1 MNHNY and CDR2 SVGAGI (reference sequence). The CDR3 contains 14 residues. V dropped 3 bases and J dropped 4 bases, with 10 bases sitting between them.

The chain employs TRBV20-1 and TRBJ1-3, with D unresolved. V was clipped by 3 bases and J by 2 bases, with 11 bases between them. The CDR3 runs 14 residues. CDR1 and CDR2 (germline): DFQATT, SNEGSKA (reference sequence). This CDR3 is CSASLPGAGNTIYF. In DNA form, the CDR3 reads TGCAGTGCTAGTTTGCCAGGCGCTGGAAACACCATATATTTT.

The chain joins TRBV15 to TRBJ1-1; perhaps TRBD1 as D (6 bases). Germline V gene lookup returns CDR1 LNHNV and CDR2 YYDKDF (reference sequence). V was cut by 0 bases and J by 6 bases, with 17 bases left in between. CDR3 size: 16 residues. The CDR3 protein is CATSRDVRGGRAEAFF. CDR3 in DNA: TGTGCCACCAGCAGAGATGTCCGCGGGGGCCGGGCTGAAGCTTTCTTT.

The chain employs TRBV3-1 (or the pseudogene TRBV3-2) and TRBJ2-7; 13 bases match TRBD2. Germline V gene data show CDR1 as LGHDT and CDR2 as YNNKEL (reference sequence). V trimming: 6 bases; J trimming: 3 bases; junction bases outside the gene matches: 2. The CDR3 runs to 14 residues. CDR3 loop: CASRGTSGDYEQYF. CDR3 DNA sequence: TGTGCCAGCAGGGGGACTAGCGGGGACTACGAGCAGTACTTC.

The CDR3 DNA is TGTGCCAGCAGCTCGGGGGGGGCAGAGACCCAGTACTTC. Protein product: CASSSGGAETQYF. The rearrangement joins TRBV5-4 to TRBJ2-5; 8 bases align to TRBD2. This CDR3 has 13 amino acids. Losses at the gene ends were 3 bases for V and 4 bases for J; bases not matched to a gene: 2. Germline V gene sequence: CDR1 SGHNT, CDR2 YYREEE (reference sequence).

This clone was recorded once. The chain recombines TRBV12-3 or TRBV12-4 with TRBJ1-4, with a possible D match to TRBD1 (6 bases). CDR3 size: 13 residues. The V end was cut by 6 bases, the J end by 8 bases, with 13 bases between. The CDR3 reads CASRGDISEKLFF. In DNA form, the CDR3 reads TGTGCCAGCAGAGGGGACATTTCAGAAAAACTGTTTTTT.

This sequence joins TRBV6-6 and TRBJ2-2; possible D gene TRBD1, 6 bases. The V end lost 11 bases, the J end lost 5 bases, and 12 bases lay between the germline ends. This CDR3 comprises 12 residues. Per germline, CDR1 MNHNY and CDR2 SVGAGI (reference sequence). In DNA form, the CDR3 reads TGTGCCTCCCTTCAGGGGACCGGGGAGCTGTTTTTT. Residues: CASLQGTGELFF.

This clone turned up a few times. The chain is built from TRBV30 and TRBJ2-1; the match to TRBD2 covers 10 bases. Germline-derived CDR1 and CDR2 are GTSNPN and SVGIG (reference sequence). The CDR3 has 13 amino acids. After removal of 8 bases from V and 2 bases from J, the junction contained 3 bases not matched to a gene. This CDR3 is CASTSGTYNEQFF. CDR3 DNA: TGTGCCAGCACTAGCGGGACCTACAATGAGCAGTTCTTC.

V gene TRBV18 combines with J gene TRBJ2-1; 7 bases agree with TRBD1. The V segment lost 2 bases and the J segment 3 bases; nucleotides outside the gene matches: 4. The V gene's germline CDR1 is KGHSH and CDR2 LQKENI. The CDR3 runs to 15 residues. CDR3 bases: TGTGCCAGCTCACCAACTGGGGACAGCTACAATGAGCAGTTCTTC. This translates into CASSPTGDSYNEQFF.

V gene TRBV18 combines with J gene TRBJ2-6; TRBD1 matches 7 bases. Germline CDR1 reads KGHSH; CDR2 reads LQKENI. The CDR3 is 19 residues long. V lost 0 bases, J lost 3 bases, and 11 bases stayed unmatched. Here the CDR3 DNA reads TGTGCCAGCTCACCACCGAATTTAGGGGGCAGTTATGGGGCCAACGTCCTGACTTTC. Translation gives CASSPPNLGGSYGANVLTF.

V is TRBV10-2 and J is TRBJ2-2, with 14 bases aligning to TRBD2. Germline V gene sequence: CDR1 WSHSY, CDR2 SAAADI. The CDR3 contains 21 residues. Trimming took 6 bases from V and 7 from J; bases not matched to a gene: 22. CDR3 sequence (DNA): TGCGCCAGCAGGGTTAAGACAGGAGCCGGGACTAGCGGGAGAGAGCACGGGGAGCTGTTTTTT. Translated: CASRVKTGAGTSGREHGELFF.

This clone showed up just once. The chain recombines TRBV6-2 or TRBV6-3 with TRBJ1-1; D is possibly TRBD1 (6 bases). The V gene lost 0 bases and the J gene lost 0 bases, with 11 bases spanning the gap. CDR1 is MNHEY and CDR2 is SVGEGT in the germline V gene. CDR3 length: 16 amino acids. CDR3 region: CASSYSQTGLNTEAFF. DNA for the CDR3: TGTGCCAGCAGTTACTCCCAGACAGGCTTGAACACTGAAGCTTTCTTT.

The chain is built from TRBV5-8 and TRBJ2-2; 13 bases align to TRBD2. Losses at the gene ends were 4 bases for V and 2 bases for J; bases not matched to a gene: 2. The germline gives CDR1 SGHTS, CDR2 YDEGEE. The CDR3 has 16 amino acids. The CDR3 loop is CASSRLAGGNTGELFF. The CDR3 bases are TGTGCCAGCAGCCGACTAGCGGGAGGTAACACCGGGGAGCTGTTTTTT.